Sequencing of this T cell receptor beta chain was carried out in a study of shared clonotypes between healthy human individuals. As regards this clone: Its antigen is not identified.

Broader study findings: The naive CD4 repertoires of a handful of donors were compared, and roughly 5% of clonotypes were shared. Non-shared clonotypes were found to have lower generation probabilities than the clonotypes that were shared by all four of the sorted-subset donors.

Sequencing was performed with immunoSEQ multiplex PCR; in TCRdb, only in-frame clones are kept and a portion is missing. This table holds some 700,000 clones, less than 95% found once. Trimming removed 0 bases from V and 4 bases from J, with 12 bases in between. CDR3 size: 15 residues. The V gene's germline CDR1 is MGHRA and CDR2 YSYEKL. This TCR was sampled from a man aged 18-30 years in good health. Some clones in this sample may be carry-over from other donors' samples. The material sequenced was memory CD8+ T cells from PBMCs. As to subset: CD45RO+ cells pooled with CCR7-negative TemRA cells. This chain connects TRBV4-1 to TRBJ1-1, with D possibly matching TRBD1 (5 bases). CDR3 nucleotide sequence: TGCGCCAGCAGCCAAGATCCTAGCGGGGGCACTGAAGCTTTCTTT. It yields the protein CASSQDPSGGTEAFF.